This TCR beta chain was profiled in a study of vaccination and CD4 T cells after COVID-19. Stated treatment: approximately nine-day PBMC culture with coronavirus spike peptide pools or control peptides (ViraFEST assay). With regard to this clonotype: The antigen remains undetermined.

Germline assignment: CDR1 MNHEY and CDR2 SMNVEV (reference sequence). The CDR3 length is 15 residues. V gave up 4 bases and J gave up 0 bases; unmatched junction bases: 1. The Oncomine TCR Beta short-read assay was applied to DNA of cultured CD4+ T cells. Cultured CD4+ T cells were the source of extracted genomic DNA. TCRdb reprocessed the PCR reads with MiXCR, giving one entry per CDR3 protein. Among about 18,000 distinct CDR3 sequences, roughly 55% were seen once, and the ten largest hold around a sixth. The chain links TRBV27 to TRBJ1-5; 9 bases line up with TRBD1. The sample consisted of CD4+ T cells from blood, cultured in vitro, taken before SARS-CoV-2 vaccination. The source is a human donor who had recovered from COVID-19. The CDR3 reads CASSWGQGSNQPQHF. The CDR3 bases are TGTGCCAGCAGTTGGGGACAGGGTAGCAATCAGCCCCAGCATTTT.